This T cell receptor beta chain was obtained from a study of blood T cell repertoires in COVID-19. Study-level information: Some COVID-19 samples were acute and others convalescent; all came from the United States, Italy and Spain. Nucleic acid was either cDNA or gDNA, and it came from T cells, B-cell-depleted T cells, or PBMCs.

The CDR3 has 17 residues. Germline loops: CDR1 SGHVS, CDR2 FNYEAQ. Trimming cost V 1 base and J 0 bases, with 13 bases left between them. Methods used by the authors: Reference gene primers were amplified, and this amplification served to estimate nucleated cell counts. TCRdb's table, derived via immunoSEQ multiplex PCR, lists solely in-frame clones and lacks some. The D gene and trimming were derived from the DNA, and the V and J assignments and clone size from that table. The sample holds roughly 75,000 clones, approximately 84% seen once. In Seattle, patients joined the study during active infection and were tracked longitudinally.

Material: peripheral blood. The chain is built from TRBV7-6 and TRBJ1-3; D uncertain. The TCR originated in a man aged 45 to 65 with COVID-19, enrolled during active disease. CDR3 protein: CASSLEAGGNSGNTIYF. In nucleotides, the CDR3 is TGTGCCAGCAGCTTAGAGGCGGGCGGAAACTCTGGAAACACCATATATTTT.